The present entry profiles one T cell receptor (beta chain) with its context. This clone appeared a few times. The specificity of this receptor is unknown. No much larger clonotype is one base removed from it; base qualities were not supplied. Lesional scalp punch biopsies and peripheral blood were collected from alopecia areata patients. After PBMCs were isolated by density centrifugation and stained for CD3, CD4 and CD8, a FACSAria was used to sort CD4+ and CD8+ T cells. The untreated alopecia areata patients were recruited through a multicenter biomarker study. In several patients from the biomarker study, blood CD8+ T cells were sorted further into NKG2D-low and NKG2D-high fractions. This specimen comes from a study of CD8+ T cells in alopecia areata (dated by TCRdb to 2017 to 2018). Concerning the study at large: To study T cell clonal expansion in alopecia areata, the researchers applied high-throughput TCRbeta sequencing to both the C3H/HeJ mouse model and human patients. RNA came from the PAXgene miRNA kit for fixed scalp, the miRNeasy kit for PBMCs, and the RNeasy kit for mouse skin. In humans, TCRbeta sequencing was performed on scalp tissue and on sorted CD4+ and CD8+ peripheral blood T cells from healthy controls and from patients with patchy or totalis/universalis alopecia areata. TCRbeta CDR3 regions were amplified by immunoSEQ multiplex PCR using 35 Vbeta forward and 13 Jbeta reverse primers. Clonality in the scalp was compared among normal scalp (n=4), patchy alopecia areata scalp (n=8), and alopecia totalis/universalis scalp (n=8). The investigation overall reported the following: Shared TCR sequences between patients were less evident than in mice, which may be partly attributable to HLA diversity in the patient population. Compared with normal scalp, lesional scalp had higher clonality and more expanded CD8+ clones, particularly in alopecia totalis/universalis, a pattern that suggests antigenic drive. Resident alphabeta T cells in normal human skin are also sequenced, complicating scalp TCR repertoire analysis, unlike mouse skin dominated by gammadelta T cells.

Library preparation was by the immunoSEQ multiplex PCR assay. RNA was extracted from all samples and reverse transcribed into cDNA as template for TCR sequencing. SuperScript III was used for first-strand cDNA synthesis, primed with a 2:1 mix of oligo-dT and random hexamers. A synthetic immune receptor repertoire was used to gauge amplification bias, and whatever bias remained was removed computationally. The original pipeline was this. Raw reads were preprocessed for error removal, and CDR3 was defined according to IMGT conventions as running from the conserved cysteine to phenylalanine. Clonality was computed by normalizing Shannon entropy by log2 of the number of productive unique TCRs and subtracting the result from 1. Whether scalp clones were CD4 or CD8 was inferred by matching scalp TCRbeta sequences against CD4 and CD8 repertoires sorted from blood. In TCRdb, the immuneACCESS table is reduced to in-frame sequences with V and J assigned. These tables do not hold every clone; where another copy was compared, an unresolved V gene accounts for under half, and the others remain unexplained. The DNA was the basis for D and trimming; V, J and clone size are from that table. Here the sample has 25,000 to 35,000 clones; approximately 65% occur a single time. The ten most abundant clones make up 18% of the sample.

Trimming accounts for 1 base at V and 2 bases at J, while the number of junction bases matched to no gene is 5. Via the germline V gene, CDR1 is MGHRA and CDR2 YSYEKL. The CDR3 numbers 17 residues from cysteine through phenylalanine. Just CDR3 DNA is preserved here, 51 bases in frame from base 1. What was sequenced was NKG2D-high CD8+ T cells sorted from blood. The intended sense of this specimen's cell subset or site label: sorted CD8+ NKG2D-high blood T cells. This chain joins TRBV4-1 to TRBJ2-6; TRBD2 fits 7 bases in the junction. The clonotype comes from a human donor with alopecia areata. The base sequence is TGCGCCAGCAGCCAAGGGGAGGGAAGGGCTGGGGCCAACGTCCTGACTTTC. Translated, this is CASSQGEGRAGANVLTF.